The rows below give T cell receptor beta chains drawn from one sample of a study of Tregs in tolerant kidney transplant recipients. Generated by immunoSEQ multiplex PCR, the TCRdb table keeps only in-frame clones and is missing some. The table has about 14,000 clones, 80% seen once. Sequenced here: Tregs from blood, sampled before the transplant. These receptors all stem from a human donor who received a combined kidney and bone marrow transplant. The CDR3 runs from the conserved cysteine through the conserved F or W. A D gene is named only where the DNA matches it firmly. Rows may omit the clone size; those that give it use once, few, many or a size class.

V gene,J gene,D gene,clone size,CDR3 protein,CDR3 DNA
TRBV19,TRBJ1-2,NA,NA,CASNSLGTLYGYTF,TGTGCCAGTAATTCTCTCGGGACACTTTATGGCTACACCTTC
TRBV4-1,TRBJ2-7,TRBD2,few,CASSQVTSGSWDEQYF,TGCGCCAGCAGCCAAGTGACTAGCGGGAGTTGGGACGAGCAGTACTTC
TRBV5-1,TRBJ1-4,TRBD1,once,CASSPQGVGEKLFF,TGCGCCAGCAGCCCCCAGGGGGTAGGTGAAAAACTGTTTTTT
TRBV2,TRBJ1-1,NA,NA,CATSRGGSYTEAFF,TGTGCCACCTCCCGGGGGGGCTCGTACACTGAAGCTTTCTTT
TRBV4-1,TRBJ2-7,TRBD1,NA,CASSQGQGKGYEQYF,TGCGCCAGCAGCCAAGGACAGGGTAAAGGCTACGAGCAGTACTTC
TRBV7-2,TRBJ2-5,NA,NA,CASSWRQGRAQYF,TGTGCCAGCAGCTGGCGCCAGGGTCGGGCCCAGTACTTC
TRBV6-5,TRBJ1-2,NA,NA,CASSGQKDYGYTF,TGTGCCAGCAGCGGACAGAAAGACTATGGCTACACCTTC
TRBV15,TRBJ2-3,NA,NA,CATSRAFWNGGSDTQYF,TGTGCCACCAGCAGAGCGTTTTGGAATGGGGGCAGCGATACGCAGTATTTT
TRBV9,TRBJ2-7,NA,NA,CASSVGLGQGSYEQYF,TGTGCCAGCAGCGTAGGTCTTGGGCAGGGTTCCTACGAGCAGTACTTC
TRBV11-2,TRBJ2-7,TRBD1,once,CASSFTGGAYEQYF,TGTGCCAGCAGCTTCACAGGGGGCGCCTACGAGCAGTACTTC
TRBV7-9,TRBJ2-5,NA,NA,CASSLGFQGGQYF,TGTGCCAGCAGCTTAGGCTTCCAGGGAGGCCAGTACTTC
TRBV2,TRBJ1-1,TRBD1,NA,CASRMYRGQGTEAFF,TGTGCCAGCCGCATGTACAGGGGGCAGGGGACTGAAGCTTTCTTT
TRBV4-1,TRBJ1-4,NA,NA,CASSHDSGNNEKLFF,TGCGCCAGCAGCCATGACTCCGGGAACAATGAAAAACTGTTTTTT
TRBV4-1,TRBJ2-7,TRBD2,few,CASSQGSGGLYEQYF,TGCGCCAGCAGCCAAGGGAGCGGGGGCCTCTACGAGCAGTACTTC
TRBV2,TRBJ1-4,TRBD1,NA,CASRTGTVNEKLFF,TGTGCCAGCAGAACCGGGACAGTGAATGAAAAACTGTTTTTT
TRBV5-1,TRBJ2-1,TRBD1,NA,CASRGDRVDGEQFF,TGCGCCAGCAGGGGGGACAGGGTAGATGGGGAGCAGTTCTTC
TRBV7-9,TRBJ1-1,NA,NA,CASSPWTGNTEAFF,TGTGCCAGCAGCCCTTGGACGGGAAACACTGAAGCTTTCTTT
TRBV11-2,TRBJ1-1,TRBD1,NA,CASSFQEGASEAFF,TGTGCCAGCAGCTTCCAGGAGGGGGCGAGTGAAGCTTTCTTT
TRBV6-6,TRBJ2-7,NA,once,CATLRERPYEQYF,TGTGCCACCCTGAGGGAGCGGCCCTACGAGCAGTACTTC